The 2 T cell receptor beta chains given below trace back to one sample, sequenced in a study of T cells expressing NK-cell markers (dated by TCRdb to 2019 to 2021). The protocol used for the library was 5' RACE. Sequencing relied on an Illumina HiSeq 2000. After TCRdb reprocessed the reads, each CDR3 protein sequence was kept as one row, without DNA. The sample table includes about 380,000 distinct CDR3 sequences. Under 6.5% of the sample is taken by the ten largest. The sequencing sample was made of blood T cells: a sorted CD56 or NKG2C T cell subset, CD4+ or CD8+ T cells, or bulk PBMC T cells (not recorded which). The receptors shown here come from a man aged 18-70 years in good health.

The chain joins TRBV7-9 to TRBJ2-2; as DNA is missing, the TRBD1 call by TCRdb cannot be tested. This CDR3 region has 15 residues. Germline values: CDR1 SEHNR, CDR2 FQNEAQ (reference sequence). The CDR3 loop is CASSFRQGPTGELFF.

The V and J genes are TRBV6-5 and TRBJ2-1; the TCRdb call, TRBD2, lacks DNA for checking. The germline gives CDR1 MNHEY, CDR2 SVGAGI. This CDR3 has 19 residues. Here the CDR3 reads CASSYSATSGSGRRNEQFF.